This T cell receptor beta chain was identified during a study of blood T cell repertoires in COVID-19 (dated by TCRdb to about 2020). In the study overall: Samples from collaborators originated in the United States, Italy and Spain and spanned both the acute and convalescent phases of COVID-19. The material from the prospective study consisted of cDNA or gDNA derived from T cells, B-cell-depleted T cells, or PBMCs. Subjects who had been exposed to COVID-19, were actively infected with it, or had recovered from it provided the deeply sampled blood TCRbeta repertoires that made up the dataset. A freely available public database, intended as a resource for researchers studying the immune response to SARS-CoV-2, is where the repertoires were released. Samples came from the ongoing ImmuneRACE study (first 160 participants) plus 1,254 subjects from 6 global collaborators. The sample metadata nearly always contained a de-identified subject ID, COVID-19 status, age in years and sex. Where HLA class I and class II types were available, the types were taken from metadata supplied by the sample provider, not from assay-based typing. What the work shows at the level of the full study, not this receptor alone: The amount of clinical and demographic metadata varied by source and participant and was provided uncurated.

Whole blood was collected in K2EDTA tubes by collaborating institutions according to the institutions' own protocols. For TCRbeta analysis, collaborator samples were shipped as frozen whole blood, as isolated PBMCs, or as DNA extracted from either sample type. Trimmed from V: 3 bases; trimmed from J: 0 bases; junction bases lacking a gene match: 0. Looking up the germline V gene (reference sequence) yields CDR1 SSHAT and CDR2 FNYEAQ. From its cysteine to its phenylalanine, the CDR3 spans 16 amino acids. Of all the DNA, just the CDR3 is kept, 48 bases in frame from base 1. Remarks on this clone: The antigen it recognizes is unknown. Base quality data are lacking; no much larger clone is found one base away.

The immunoSEQ Assay, a bias-controlled multiplex PCR, was used to amplify TCRbeta CDR3 regions from genomic DNA. On the authors' methods: The number of nucleated cells in each sample was estimated from the amplification of reference gene primers within the assay. To quantify the absolute abundance of each unique TCRbeta CDR3 rearrangement, sequence reads were collapsed and filtered. Productive Simpson clonality was computed per sample as the square root of Simpson's diversity index over productive rearrangements. What TCRdb holds here is the immuneACCESS table cut down to in-frame rearrangements. Part of the clones is not present; checked against another copy, under half of the missing clones reflect an unresolved V gene, and the others are unexplained. That table is the source of V, J and clone size, and D and trimming were worked out from the DNA. The sample table lists around 130,000 clones, around 80% of them with a count of one. The ten largest clones add up to about a sixth of the sample.

This TCR was recovered from a man aged 60-69 years with active or convalescent COVID-19. Sample: peripheral blood. The chain links TRBV7-7 with TRBJ2-2, and TRBD2 aligns with 11 junction nucleotides. The CDR3 reads CASSLGLAANTGELFF. The DNA sequence follows: TGTGCCAGCAGCTTGGGACTAGCGGCGAACACCGGGGAGCTGTTTTTT.